The 28 T cell receptor beta chains below were found in one sample sequenced in a study of T-cell memory formation after mild COVID-19. Using its own MiXCR run on the 5' RACE reads, TCRdb lists one record per CDR3 protein. The sample has about 140,000 distinct CDR3 sequences, 20% to 25% seen once; the top ten hold roughly a quarter. The specimen was PBMCs or a T cell subset sorted from them (not recorded which). The source is an adult woman who had mild COVID-19 (a few samples of this study predate the infection). Cell type and time point are not known.

The sample holds one count of this clonotype. The V gene is TRBV29-1, the J gene TRBJ1-4, with D possibly being TRBD1 (5 bases). This CDR3 has 13 amino acids. With 4 bases removed from V and 3 bases from J, the gap between germline ends came to 9 bases. From germline, CDR1 is SQVTM and CDR2 ANQGSEA. The CDR3 reads CSVAEGPNEKLFF. The CDR3 nucleotides are TGCAGCGTTGCAGAGGGGCCTAATGAAAAACTGTTTTTT.

This sequence joins TRBV12-3 or TRBV12-4 and TRBJ2-1; 12 bases are a match to TRBD2. With V trimmed by 3 bases and J by 7 bases, 4 bases remained unmatched. The CDR3 spans 15 residues. The CDR3 nucleotides read TGTGCCAGCAGTTTCTCTCTAGCGGGAGGGAATGAGCAGTTCTTC. As protein: CASSFSLAGGNEQFF.

This clonotype was seen only once. V is TRBV6-6 and J is TRBJ2-1, with 12 bases identical to TRBD1. CDR1 and CDR2 from the germline V gene are MNHNY and SVGAGI (reference sequence). The CDR3 runs 16 residues. Germline trimming cut 2 bases from V and 6 bases from J; bases unmatched to any gene: 5. CDR3 loop: CASSYPRDRGLNEQFF. The CDR3 nucleotides read TGTGCCAGCAGTTACCCCCGGGACAGGGGGCTCAATGAGCAGTTCTTC.

The gene calls are TRBV9 and TRBJ2-1; no firm D call. CDR3 length equals 12 residues. V was shortened by 4 bases and J by 8 bases, with 10 bases between the two germline ends. Germline CDR1 and CDR2: SGDLS and YYNGEE. CDR3 coding DNA: TGTGCCAGCAGCCCTAACGGAGATGAGCAGTTCTTC. Translated, it gives CASSPNGDEQFF. The whole variable domain, remainder taken from reference TRBV9 and TRBJ2-1, is DSGVTQTPKHLITATGQRVTLRCSPRSGDLSVYWYQQSLDQGLQFLIQYYNGEERAKGNILERFSAQQFPDLHSELNLSSLELGDSALYFCASSPNGDEQFFGPGTRLTVL.

The V call is TRBV11-1, the J call TRBJ2-1; TRBD2 agrees at 9 bases. The germline V gene encodes CDR1 SGHAT and CDR2 FQDESV (reference sequence). Trimming removed 2 bases from V and 3 bases from J; junction bases left unmatched: 8. This CDR3 has 17 residues. The CDR3 nucleotides read TGTGCCAGCAGCTTACGGGCTAGCGGGACCTACTACAATGAGCAGTTCTTC. It specifies CASSLRASGTYYNEQFF.

This clonotype was counted only a few times. The rearrangement uses TRBV5-1 and TRBJ2-1; the D call may be TRBD1 or TRBD2 (6 bases each). V lost 7 bases, J lost 8 bases, and 10 bases lay in between. There are 11 residues in the CDR3. The germline gives CDR1 SGHRS, CDR2 YFSETQ. The CDR3 loop is CASQRGDEQFF. CDR3 DNA sequence: TGCGCCAGCCAAAGGGGGGATGAGCAGTTCTTC.

V usage is TRBV7-2 and J usage is TRBJ1-4; TRBD1 aligns across 10 bases. V shed 5 bases, J shed 10 bases, and the junction held 4 bases outside the gene matches. Germline CDR1 SGHTA, CDR2 FQGNSA. CDR3 length: 13 residues. The CDR3: CASSPGQGGKLFF. The CDR3 DNA follows: TGTGCCAGCAGCCCAGGACAGGGGGGAAAACTGTTTTTT.

V is TRBV29-1 and J is TRBJ1-2, with TRBD1 matching over 10 bases. The germline gives CDR1 SQVTM, CDR2 ANQGSEA. V was clipped by 6 bases and J by 3 bases; unmatched bases: 4. This CDR3 contains 13 residues. In nucleotides, the CDR3 is TGCAGCGTGAGGGACAGGGGCGACTATGGCTACACCTTC. This codes for CSVRDRGDYGYTF.

This clonotype was observed a few times. The chain has TRBV7-6 and TRBJ2-7; perhaps TRBD2 as D (5 bases). Trimming took off 1 base at V and 2 bases at J, with 9 bases between the two ends. Germline loops: CDR1 SGHVS, CDR2 FNYEAQ. The CDR3 totals 14 residues. Here the CDR3 reads CASSLGASTYEQYF. CDR3 coding DNA: TGTGCCAGCAGCTTAGGAGCTAGCACCTACGAGCAGTACTTC.

V gene TRBV12-3 or TRBV12-4 combines with J gene TRBJ2-7; a weak D match, TRBD2 (6 bases). This CDR3 is built from 15 residues. V lost 5 bases to trimming and J lost 0 bases, with 14 bases between them. CDR3 in amino acids: CASSPSGDPSYEQYF. The CDR3 DNA reads TGTGCCAGCAGTCCCTCGGGGGACCCCTCCTACGAGCAGTACTTC.

This clonotype was recorded once. The chain joins TRBV7-2 to TRBJ1-1; 7 positions agree with TRBD1. The CDR3 totals 14 residues. The V segment lost 4 bases and the J segment 4 bases; nucleotides outside the gene matches: 6. Germline V gene lookup returns CDR1 SGHTA and CDR2 FQGNSA. CDR3 loop: CASSSTGRGTEAFF. CDR3 in DNA: TGTGCCAGCAGCTCGACAGGGAGAGGCACTGAAGCTTTCTTT.

The chain employs TRBV12-3 or TRBV12-4 and TRBJ1-1; TRBD1 might be the D (5 bases). CDR3 length: 14 residues. V was trimmed by 3 bases and J by 4 bases, leaving 12 bases between them. The CDR3 region is CASSFRGVGTEAFF. The CDR3 bases are TGTGCCAGCAGTTTTAGAGGGGTCGGCACTGAAGCTTTCTTT.

This clonotype was recorded a few times. This sequence joins TRBV7-8 and TRBJ2-1; 8 bases are shared with TRBD2. J gave up 6 bases and V 5 bases, and 12 bases lay outside the gene matches. CDR3 size: 16 residues. Germline lookup yields CDR1 SGHVS and CDR2 FQNEAQ. The chain's CDR3 is CASSLTGTRGANEQFF. CDR3 sequence (DNA): TGTGCCAGCAGCCTAACCGGGACTAGGGGGGCCAATGAGCAGTTCTTC.

This clonotype was counted between two and nine times. V usage is TRBV7-3 and J usage is TRBJ2-1; D remains unclear. Deletions cut 5 bases from V and 8 bases from J, with 22 bases between. This CDR3 has 16 residues. The germline CDR1 and CDR2 sequences are SGHTA and FQGTGA. This chain's CDR3 is CASSTQWASRGDEQFF. The CDR3 bases are TGTGCCAGCAGCACCCAATGGGCCTCCCGCGGCGATGAGCAGTTCTTC.

The chain couples TRBV7-2 to TRBJ2-2, with 10 bases lining up with TRBD1. The CDR3 is 16 amino acids. The ends lost 5 bases at V and 1 base at J; junction bases unmatched: 4. The germline V gene encodes CDR1 SGHTA and CDR2 FQGNSA. For the CDR3, the DNA is TGTGCCAGCAGCCCCGGGACAGGGGTGAACACCGGGGAGCTGTTTTTT. Amino acids: CASSPGTGVNTGELFF. The entire variable domain, with the rest obtained from reference TRBV7-2 and TRBJ2-2, is as follows: GAGVSQSPSNKVTEKGKDVELRCDPISGHTALYWYRQSLGQGLEFLIYFQGNSAPDKSGLPSDRFSAERTGGSVSTLTIQRTQQEDSAVYLCASSPGTGVNTGELFFGEGSRLTVL.

This clonotype was detected a few times. J is TRBJ2-1 and V is TRBV4-3, with 9 bases lining up with TRBD2. CDR3 size: 18 residues. Germline loops: CDR1 LGHNA, CDR2 YSLEER. V was pared by 2 bases and J by 2 bases, with 10 bases of the junction left unmatched. The CDR3 region is CASSQRLSSGVTYNEQFF. As DNA, the CDR3 is TGCGCCAGCAGCCAACGGCTTTCTAGCGGGGTTACCTACAATGAGCAGTTCTTC.

The rearrangement uses TRBV29-1 and TRBJ2-1; the match to TRBD2 covers 12 bases. Germline trimming cut 6 bases from V and 8 bases from J; bases unmatched to any gene: 8. Germline loops: CDR1 SQVTM, CDR2 ANQGSEA. The CDR3 covers 14 residues. CDR3 DNA: TGCAGCGTGCCGACTAGCGGGAGAGTTCATGAGCAGTTCTTC. Amino acids: CSVPTSGRVHEQFF.

This chain uses TRBV10-3 with TRBJ2-5; the match to TRBD2 covers 14 bases. V was clipped by 1 base and J by 5 bases; unmatched bases: 3. The length of the CDR3 is 16 residues. CDR1 and CDR2 from the germline V gene are ENHRY and SYGVKD. The CDR3 protein is CAISEWGLAGVETQYF. In DNA form, the CDR3 reads TGTGCCATCAGTGAGTGGGGACTAGCGGGAGTGGAGACCCAGTACTTC.

The gene calls are TRBV7-9 and TRBJ1-1; D not certain. The CDR3 totals 13 residues. Trimming took off 7 bases at V and 5 bases at J, with 14 bases between the two ends. Germline CDR1 is SEHNR and CDR2 is FQNEAQ (reference sequence). The CDR3 nucleotides read TGTGCCAGCACCACAGAAGCGGGAACTGAAGCTTTCTTT. Protein sequence: CASTTEAGTEAFF.

This clonotype was seen only a few times. The gene calls are TRBV7-9 and TRBJ2-1; 13 positions agree with TRBD2. Germline CDR1 and CDR2: SEHNR and FQNEAQ (reference sequence). This CDR3 comprises 15 residues. Trimming removed 4 bases from V and 8 bases from J; junction bases left unmatched: 5. CDR3 DNA sequence: TGTGCCAGCAGCTGGACTAGCGGGAGTGTAGATGAGCAGTTCTTC. Its protein product is CASSWTSGSVDEQFF. The full variable domain, its missing parts supplied by reference TRBV7-9 and TRBJ2-1, is DTGVSQNPRHKITKRGQNVTFRCDPISEHNRLYWYRQTLGQGPEFLTYFQNEAQLEKSRLLSDRFSAERPKGSFSTLEIQRTEQGDSAMYLCASSWTSGSVDEQFFGPGTRLTVL.

This chain links TRBV7-6 with TRBJ2-5, with 10 positions matching TRBD1. This CDR3 is 15 amino acids long. Germline CDR1 reads SGHVS; CDR2 reads FNYEAQ. Losses at the gene ends were 3 bases for V and 5 bases for J; bases not matched to a gene: 6. In DNA, the CDR3 is TGTGCCAGCAGCTTGGAGACAGGGGGCGCGGAGACCCAGTACTTC. It specifies CASSLETGGAETQYF.

This clonotype was seen only a few times. The final CDR3 position lacks the conserved phenylalanine or tryptophan, pointing to a likely read error. The limits of the CDR3 on the DNA are not certain, so only TCRdb's listed CDR3 is given. The chain employs TRBV15 and TRBJ2-1. The germline V gene has CDR1 LNHNV and CDR2 YYDKDF (reference sequence). The CDR3 comprises 11 residues, both ends counted. The CDR3 reads CATSRVEKWTG.

The rearrangement uses TRBV5-5 and TRBJ2-3; 9 bases fit TRBD1. The CDR3 runs 17 residues. V shed 5 bases and J 5 bases; nucleotides not matched to a gene: 15. Germline V gives CDR1 SGHKS, CDR2 YYEKEE (reference sequence). CDR3 residues: CASRPYTGTGFGDTQYF. The CDR3 coding sequence is TGTGCCAGCAGGCCCTACACCGGGACAGGGTTTGGAGATACGCAGTATTTT.

A few counts support this clonotype. This sequence joins TRBV9 and TRBJ2-7; the match to TRBD2 covers 8 bases. Germline CDR1 SGDLS, CDR2 YYNGEE. The CDR3 spans 14 residues. V was pared by 3 bases and J by 1 base, with 3 bases of the junction left unmatched. CDR3 loop: CASSEIAGSYEQYF. The CDR3 DNA reads as TGTGCCAGCAGCGAGATAGCGGGATCCTACGAGCAGTACTTC.

This clonotype was found a few times. V usage is TRBV9 and J usage is TRBJ1-6; 9 bases are a match to TRBD1. Losses at the gene ends were 6 bases for V and 10 bases for J; bases not matched to a gene: 8. Germline V CDR1 and CDR2: SGDLS, YYNGEE. The CDR3 contains 14 residues. The CDR3: CASTRGDRDSPLHF. Written as DNA, the CDR3 is TGTGCCAGCACGCGGGGGGACAGGGACTCACCCCTCCACTTT.

The V call is TRBV24-1, the J call TRBJ2-1; the D gene is possibly TRBD2 (6 bases). This CDR3 has 16 amino acids. Germline CDR1 is KGHDR and CDR2 is SFDVKD. The germline V and J ends were trimmed by 1 base and 6 bases, with 15 bases remaining between them. In DNA form, the CDR3 reads TGTGCCACCAGTGATTTTGGCGGGACCTTAGGCAATGAGCAGTTCTTC. Protein: CATSDFGGTLGNEQFF.

This chain joins TRBV7-9 and TRBJ2-5; 8 bases fit TRBD2. Losses at the gene ends were 5 bases for V and 1 base for J; bases not matched to a gene: 12. The CDR3 extends over 17 amino acids. Germline assignment: CDR1 SEHNR and CDR2 FQNEAQ (reference sequence). CDR3 sequence: CASSALYAGGLQETQYF. CDR3 sequence (DNA): TGTGCCAGCAGCGCTCTCTATGCGGGGGGCCTCCAAGAGACCCAGTACTTC.

CDR3 sequence: CASSQEGASRHEQYF. DNA of the CDR3: TGCGCCAGCAGCCAAGAGGGGGCTTCTCGTCACGAGCAGTACTTC. The V gene is TRBV4-3, the J gene TRBJ2-7; possible D gene TRBD1, 6 bases. CDR3 length: 15 residues. V was cut by 0 bases and J by 5 bases, with 14 bases left in between. Germline assignment: CDR1 LGHNA and CDR2 YSLEER.